The subject of this entry is one TCR beta chain. The table lists this clonotype with many counts. Its specific antigen is unknown. Within one base of it there is no much larger clone, and no base qualities were kept. Library prep was done by multiplex PCR. For sequencing, an Illumina HiSeq 4000 was employed. iRepertoire HTBI primers and Arm-PCR amplification of CDR3 regions were used to construct TCR beta libraries. PCR products were gel purified before sequencing. The original methods were these. A total of some 60 TRBV and approximately 13 TRBJ segments were identified across samples and were used for gene usage analysis of CDR3 amino acid clonotypes. COPE and FqMerger were used to merge filtered high-quality paired reads into contigs. Contigs were aligned with BLAST to IMGT TRBV, TRBD and TRBJ reference genes, and CDR3 was defined per IMGT. Any clonotype with a frequency above 0.1% was classified as a highly expanded clone. Shannon entropy was used to measure repertoire diversity, and the Gini coefficient was used to measure V-J evenness. Public clonotypes were defined as clonotypes shared by more than one individual. Starting from the raw public reads, TCRdb applied fastp trimming at Q25, assembled clones with MiXCR and retained in-frame beta chains. Each CDR3 protein appears once, grouped with its most common genes and DNA. The authors' filters were not applied to this entry. The sample table contains about 420,000 distinct CDR3 sequences; only one count was recorded for roughly 17% of them. About a quarter of the sample is in the top ten clones.

The data were obtained in a study of regulatory T cells in long-lasting Graves disease (dated by TCRdb to about 2021). Regarding the study in general: In the newly diagnosed Graves' disease group, patients had been taking antithyroid drugs for less than 3 months. Patients with persistent Graves' disease were compared with patients with newly diagnosed Graves' disease using TCR sequencing and RNA sequencing of peripheral blood. The study took place in China and was registered as a clinical trial. A total of some 33 samples were covered by TCR sequencing, comprising some 13 persistent and around 20 newly diagnosed Graves' disease patients. The research as a whole found: Sequencing and analysis were limited to the TCR beta chain. More public clonotypes were shared among persistent patients (around 2,600) than among newly diagnosed patients (roughly 1,000). As a limitation, the authors acknowledged that the small sample size may reduce accuracy. Persistent disease showed preferential use of TRBV28, TRBJ1-2 and TRBJ2-5, whereas newly diagnosed disease favored TRBV20-1 and TRBJ2-1. Peripheral blood alone was examined, since thyroid tissue, which constituted the primary lesion, could not be accessed. Persistent Graves' disease patients showed lower TCR Shannon entropy and fewer highly expanded clones than newly diagnosed patients, suggesting clonal expansion.

CDR1 and CDR2, per the germline V gene (reference sequence), are SEHNR and FQNEAQ. The germline V and J ends show losses of 1 base and 2 bases respectively, and no gene match explains 10 bases of the junction. Inclusive of the bounding cysteine and phenylalanine, the CDR3 is 18 residues long. Only CDR3 DNA remains: 54 bases, in frame from the first base. In the paper's terms, the time point label means: newly diagnosed GD, antithyroid drugs for less than 3 months. For both TCR sequencing and RNA sequencing, RNA was extracted from PBMCs using TRIzol. Graves' disease was diagnosed according to American Thyroid Association guidelines. The patients came from an endocrinology department in Xi'an, China. Each patient gave about 10 milliliters of peripheral blood, collected in an EDTA anticoagulant tube. Ficoll Paque Plus density gradient separation was used to isolate PBMCs, and no further T cell sorting was done. RNA quality was checked with an Agilent 2100 Bioanalyzer and agarose gel, and concentration with a NanoDrop 2000.

This same sample was also taken into another study, of T cells in Graves' hyperthyroidism and ophthalmopathy. The second investigation adds: Stable Graves' hyperthyroidism was defined as the absence of progression to ophthalmopathy over 18 months of follow-up. The hyperthyroidism patients were between 18 and 65 years old and newly diagnosed, with a disease duration of less than 2 months. Exclusion was applied to patients with uncontrolled infections, other autoimmune diseases, pregnancy or lactation. Diagnoses were based on clinical symptoms, serum thyroxine and TRAb, thyroid ultrasound and orbital computed tomography. For the first round of RT-PCR on the TCR CDR3, the HTBI primer set was used together with the Qiagen OneStep RT-PCR kit. Blood samples also contained most of the expanded thyroid clonotypes (frequency above 0.001), which suggests that blood repertoires may reflect thyroid immune responses. In cross-validation, a model built on a 13 V-J signature told ophthalmopathy apart from stable hyperthyroidism with over 85% sensitivity and roughly 83% specificity, and in testing the same model reached 80%/75%. In validation, the model predicted progression to ophthalmopathy a median of about 6.5 months before onset, with over 55% sensitivity and just under 75% specificity. A discovery cohort of around 98 patients, approximately 45 with Graves' ophthalmopathy and approximately 57 with stable Graves' hyperthyroidism, was used to find distinguishing TCR V-J signatures. Prospective prediction of ophthalmopathy was tested in an independent validation cohort consisting of 18 hyperthyroidism patients and around 16 patients who later progressed to ophthalmopathy. For training and testing, the 100 or so patients in the discovery cohort were randomly divided in a 7:3 ratio. Thyroid tissue and blood T-cell repertoires from six Graves' hyperthyroidism patients were also compared in the study. Once sampling was done, hyperthyroidism patients were given methimazole at a starting dose of 30 mg daily, whereas ophthalmopathy patients were given high-dose intravenous methylprednisolone. Libraries were constructed in a second round of multiplex PCR, after which size selection and purification were carried out. Sequencing of the libraries was done on an Illumina HiSeq2000 using paired-end 100 bp reads. Raw data were processed with SOAPnuke, discarding reads with adapters, uncalled bases, mean Phred below 15, or no exact constant-primer or identifier match. High-quality paired reads were merged with COPE v1.2.5, and unique nucleotide sequences were defined as clonotypes. MiTCR v1.1 was used to align clonotypes to the IMGT TRBV, TRBD and TRBJ reference segments. The analysis included only V-J combinations with a frequency above 0.0001, which together covered 99.2% of the repertoires. A TCS score was defined as the ratio of F50 (clonal expansion) to E x V (chaos), with BLOSUM62-based TCRdist applied between CDR3 peptides within each V-J. Welch's t-statistics and random forest reduced fewer than 600 V-J features to 10 to 15, which were used in a naive Bayes classifier (R e1071). Sample size was not statistically predetermined, and investigators were not blinded to group allocation. TCR Vbeta CDR3 sequencing of 135 peripheral blood samples (over 40 ophthalmopathy, about 74 hyperthyroidism and some 17 progressor patients) is reported in the paper.

This receptor was obtained from a woman aged 18 to 35 with Graves disease. Donor details come from another sample of the same person, matched by shared clones. This sample comprised peripheral blood mononuclear cells (PBMCs), obtained at new diagnosis, from a patient treated with antithyroid drugs. In this chain, TRBV7-9 is recombined with TRBJ2-7, and TRBD2 matches 11 of the central bases. This receptor carries the CDR3 CASSLVGPGLAAAYEQYF. Here is the DNA: TGTGCCAGCAGCTTAGTCGGCCCGGGACTAGCGGCCGCCTACGAGCAGTACTTC.